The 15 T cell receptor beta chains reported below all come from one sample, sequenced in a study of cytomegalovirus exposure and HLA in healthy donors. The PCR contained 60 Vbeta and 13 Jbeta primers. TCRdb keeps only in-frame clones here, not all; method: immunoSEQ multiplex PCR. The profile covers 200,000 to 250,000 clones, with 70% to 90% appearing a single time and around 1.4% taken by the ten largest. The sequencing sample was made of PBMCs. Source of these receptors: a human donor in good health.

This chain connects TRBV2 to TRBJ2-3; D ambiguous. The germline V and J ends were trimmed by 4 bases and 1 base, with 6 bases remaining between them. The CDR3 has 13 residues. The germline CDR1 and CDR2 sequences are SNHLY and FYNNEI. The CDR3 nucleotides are TGTGCCAGCAGTGCCTTTGGCACAGATACGCAGTATTTT. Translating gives CASSAFGTDTQYF.

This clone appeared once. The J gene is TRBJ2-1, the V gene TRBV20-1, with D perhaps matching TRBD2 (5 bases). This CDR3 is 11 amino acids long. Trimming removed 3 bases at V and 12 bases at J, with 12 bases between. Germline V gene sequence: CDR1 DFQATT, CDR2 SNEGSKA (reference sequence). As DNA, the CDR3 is TGCAGTGCTAGCGGGAACCGTCGGCAGTTCTTC. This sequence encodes CSASGNRRQFF.

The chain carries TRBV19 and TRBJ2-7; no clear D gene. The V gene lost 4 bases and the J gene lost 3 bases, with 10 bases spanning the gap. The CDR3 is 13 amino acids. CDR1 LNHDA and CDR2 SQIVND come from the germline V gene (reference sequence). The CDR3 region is CASSTGGSYEQYF. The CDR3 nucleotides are TGTGCCAGTAGTACAGGTGGTAGCTACGAGCAGTACTTC. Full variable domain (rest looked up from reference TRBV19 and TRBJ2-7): DGGITQSPKYLFRKEGQNVTLSCEQNLNHDAMYWYRQDPGQGLRLIYYSQIVNDFQKGDIAEGYSVSREKKESFPLTVTSAQKNPTAFYLCASSTGGSYEQYFGPGTRLTVT.

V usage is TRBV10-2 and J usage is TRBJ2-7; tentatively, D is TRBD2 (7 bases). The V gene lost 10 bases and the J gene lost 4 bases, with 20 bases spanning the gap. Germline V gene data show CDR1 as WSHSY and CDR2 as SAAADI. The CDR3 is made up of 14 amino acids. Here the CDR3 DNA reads TGCGCCACCCAATACAGGGAGGGGGGATACGAGCAGTACTTC. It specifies CATQYREGGYEQYF.

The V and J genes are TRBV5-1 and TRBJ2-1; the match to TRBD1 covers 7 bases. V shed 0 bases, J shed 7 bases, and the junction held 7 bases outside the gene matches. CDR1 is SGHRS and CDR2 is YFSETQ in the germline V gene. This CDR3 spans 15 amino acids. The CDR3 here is CASSLGQGIGNEQFF. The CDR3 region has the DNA TGCGCCAGCAGCTTGGGACAGGGAATTGGAAATGAGCAGTTCTTC. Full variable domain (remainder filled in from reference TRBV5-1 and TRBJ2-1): KAGVTQTPRYLIKTRGQQVTLSCSPISGHRSVSWYQQTPGQGLQFLFEYFSETQRNKGNFPGRFSGRQFSNSRSEMNVSTLELGDSALYLCASSLGQGIGNEQFFGPGTRLTVL.

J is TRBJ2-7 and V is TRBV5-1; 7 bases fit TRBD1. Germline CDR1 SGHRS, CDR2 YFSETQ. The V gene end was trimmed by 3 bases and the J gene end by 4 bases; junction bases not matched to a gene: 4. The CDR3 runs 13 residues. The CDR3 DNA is TGCGCCAGCAGCTACCAGGGGGATTACGAGCAGTACTTC. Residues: CASSYQGDYEQYF.

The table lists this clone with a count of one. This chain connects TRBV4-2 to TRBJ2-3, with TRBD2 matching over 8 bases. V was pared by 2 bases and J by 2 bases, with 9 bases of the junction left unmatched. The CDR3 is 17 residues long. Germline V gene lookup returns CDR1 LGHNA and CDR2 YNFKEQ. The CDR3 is CASSQPVSGRDTDTQYF. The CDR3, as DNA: TGTGCCAGCAGCCAACCCGTGAGCGGGAGAGACACAGATACGCAGTATTTT.

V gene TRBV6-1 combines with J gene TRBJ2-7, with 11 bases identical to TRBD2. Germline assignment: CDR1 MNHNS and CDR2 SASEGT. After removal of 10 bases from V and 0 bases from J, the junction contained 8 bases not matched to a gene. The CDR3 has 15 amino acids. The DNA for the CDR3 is TGTGCCACGAGGAATCTAGCGGGGGGCTCCTACGAGCAGTACTTC. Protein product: CATRNLAGGSYEQYF.

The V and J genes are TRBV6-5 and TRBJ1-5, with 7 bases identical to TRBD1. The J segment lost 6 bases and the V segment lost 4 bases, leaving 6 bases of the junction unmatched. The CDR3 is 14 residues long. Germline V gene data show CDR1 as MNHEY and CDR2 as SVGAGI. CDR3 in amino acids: CASSFDRERQPQHF. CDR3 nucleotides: TGTGCCAGCAGTTTCGACAGGGAGCGTCAGCCCCAGCATTTT.

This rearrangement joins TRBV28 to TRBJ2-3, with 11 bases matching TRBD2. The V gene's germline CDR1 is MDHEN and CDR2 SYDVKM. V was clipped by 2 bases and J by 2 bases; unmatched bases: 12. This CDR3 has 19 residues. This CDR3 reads CASSLMETGTSGLTDTQYF. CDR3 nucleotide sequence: TGTGCCAGCAGTTTAATGGAAACCGGGACTAGCGGCCTCACAGATACGCAGTATTTT.

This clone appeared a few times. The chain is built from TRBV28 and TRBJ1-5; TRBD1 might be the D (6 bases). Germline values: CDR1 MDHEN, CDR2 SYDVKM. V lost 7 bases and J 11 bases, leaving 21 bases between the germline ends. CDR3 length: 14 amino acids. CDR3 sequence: CASTRGPFFSTQHF. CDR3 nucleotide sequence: TGTGCCAGCACCAGGGGCCCGTTTTTTTCGACCCAGCATTTT.

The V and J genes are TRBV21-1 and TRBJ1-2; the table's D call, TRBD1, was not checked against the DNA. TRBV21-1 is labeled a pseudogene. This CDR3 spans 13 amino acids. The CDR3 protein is CASSTNRVRGYTF. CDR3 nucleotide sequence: TGTGCCAGCAGCACTAACAGGGTCCGTGGCTACACCTTC.

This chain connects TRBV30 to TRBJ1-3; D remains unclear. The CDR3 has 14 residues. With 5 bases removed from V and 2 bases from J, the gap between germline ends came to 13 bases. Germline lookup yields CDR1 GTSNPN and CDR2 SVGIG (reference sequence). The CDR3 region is CAWLRGRTGNTIYF. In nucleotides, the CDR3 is TGTGCCTGGTTGCGGGGTCGGACTGGAAACACCATATATTTT.

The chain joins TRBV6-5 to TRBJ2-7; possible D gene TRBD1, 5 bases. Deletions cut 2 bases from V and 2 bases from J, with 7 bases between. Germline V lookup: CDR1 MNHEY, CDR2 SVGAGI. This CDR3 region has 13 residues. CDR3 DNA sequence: TGTGCCAGCAGTTACGGGGCCCCCTACGAGCAGTACTTC. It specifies CASSYGAPYEQYF.

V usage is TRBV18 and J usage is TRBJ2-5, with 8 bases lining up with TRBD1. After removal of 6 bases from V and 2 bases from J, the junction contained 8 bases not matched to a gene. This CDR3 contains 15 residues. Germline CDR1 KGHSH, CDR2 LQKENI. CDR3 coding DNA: TGTGCCAGCTCTTCTTCTGGGACAGGTCAAGAGACCCAGTACTTC. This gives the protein CASSSSGTGQETQYF.